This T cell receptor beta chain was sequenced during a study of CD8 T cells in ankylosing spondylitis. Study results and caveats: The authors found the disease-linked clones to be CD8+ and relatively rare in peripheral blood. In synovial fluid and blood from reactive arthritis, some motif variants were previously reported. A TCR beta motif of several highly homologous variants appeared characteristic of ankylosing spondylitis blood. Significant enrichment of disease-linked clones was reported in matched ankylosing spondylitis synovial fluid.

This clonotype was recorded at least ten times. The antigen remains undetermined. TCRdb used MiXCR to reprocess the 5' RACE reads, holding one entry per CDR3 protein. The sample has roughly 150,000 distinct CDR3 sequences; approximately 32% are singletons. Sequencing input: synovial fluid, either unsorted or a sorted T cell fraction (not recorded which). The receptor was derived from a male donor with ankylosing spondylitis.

The CDR3 reads CASSYRGGRNSNYGYTF. DNA for the CDR3: TGTGCCAGCAGTTACAGAGGGGGGCGAAACTCCAACTATGGCTACACCTTC. This chain links TRBV6-5 with TRBJ1-2, with D tentatively TRBD1 (6 bases). Trimming stripped 2 bases from V and 2 bases from J, with 18 bases between. The CDR3 is 17 amino acids. Germline V gene sequence: CDR1 MNHEY, CDR2 SVGAGI.